This T cell receptor beta chain is drawn from a study of T cells in Graves' hyperthyroidism and ophthalmopathy. Amplification of TCR beta CDR3 regions was performed using RNA transcripts as template. HTBI primers drove first-round RT-PCR of the TCR CDR3. TCRdb independently ran MiXCR on the multiplex PCR reads; one entry per CDR3 protein. This sample has around 340,000 distinct CDR3 sequences, with 17% found just once. V lost 1 base, J lost 4 bases, and 14 bases lay in between. Per the germline V gene, CDR1 is SGHRS and CDR2 is YFSETQ. The length of the CDR3 is 15 residues. Sequenced material: blood. This clonotype was obtained from a woman in her twenties or thirties with Graves' hyperthyroidism that later progressed to Graves' ophthalmopathy. The chain couples TRBV5-1 to TRBJ1-1; TRBD1 is a possible D gene (5 bases). The CDR3 sequence: CASSLYAGRGTEAFF. CDR3 nucleotide sequence: TGCGCCAGCAGCTTGTACGCAGGGCGAGGCACTGAAGCTTTCTTT.